This T cell receptor (beta chain) is drawn from a study of OX40 agonist ivuxolimab in advanced cancers. The ends were cut back, 0 bases at V and 8 bases at J, with 16 bases in the middle. This CDR3 has 14 residues. Per germline, CDR1 GTSNPN and CDR2 SVGIG (reference sequence). Only in-frame clones appear in the TCRdb table, and some are missing; sequencing was by immunoSEQ multiplex PCR. The table records around 70,000 clones, roughly 84% of them present only once. This clone has more than one count but fewer than ten. The sequence was collected from an adult with an advanced solid tumor such as melanoma, head and neck, liver or kidney cancer. The sequencing here drew on CD4+ or CD8+ T cells sorted from blood, taken in a trial of the OX40 agonist ivuxolimab. The chain uses TRBV30 and TRBJ1-1, with D possibly TRBD1 on 6 matching bases. The CDR3 reads CAWSVSDGGMEAFF. DNA of the CDR3: TGTGCCTGGAGTGTATCTGACGGGGGCATGGAAGCTTTCTTT. Full variable domain (outside the CDR3, taken from reference TRBV30 and TRBJ1-1): SQTIHQWPATLVQPVGSPLSLECTVEGTSNPNLYWYRQAAGRGLQLLFYSVGIGQISSEVPQNLSASRPQDRQFILSSKKLLLSDSGFYLCAWSVSDGGMEAFFGQGTRLTVV.